The sequence of this T cell receptor (beta chain) was determined in a study of T cell changes during pregnancy in multiple sclerosis. Here immunoSEQ multiplex PCR was the method, and the copy in TCRdb shows in-frame clones only, minus some. The sample holds some 80,000 clones, approximately 94% seen once. CDR3 length: 16 residues. CDR1 and CDR2 (germline): LNHDA, SQIVND (reference sequence). Trimming took off 1 base at V and 0 bases at J, with 7 bases between the two ends. The gene calls are TRBV19 and TRBJ2-6; maybe TRBD1 (6 bases). This clonotype was sampled from a female donor with multiple sclerosis, enrolled in a pregnancy study. This specimen consisted of peripheral blood, obtained in the third trimester of pregnancy. CDR3 bases: TGTGCCAGTAGTATAGGACAGGCCTCTGGGGCCAACGTCCTGACTTTC. It specifies CASSIGQASGANVLTF.